This T cell receptor beta chain was obtained from a study of cytomegalovirus exposure and HLA in healthy donors. Whole-study findings and limits: A prior analysis recorded that most TCR beta V segments were productive about 87% or about 30% of the time. The study listed some 160 cytomegalovirus-associated TCR beta chains.

There were likely unrecorded immune exposures, though donors were nominally healthy when sampled. This clone was found once. Its antigen is undetermined. The PCR was carried out with 60 Vbeta primers and 13 Jbeta primers. Here immunoSEQ multiplex PCR was the method, and the copy in TCRdb shows in-frame clones only, minus some. The sample includes 180,000 or so clones, more than 60% seen only once; the top ten take 2% to 2.5%. V lost 0 bases to trimming and J lost 6 bases, with 6 bases between them. CDR1 and CDR2 from the germline V gene are SGHAT and FQNNGV. The CDR3 loop spans 13 amino acids. The TCR originated in a human donor in good health. V is TRBV11-2 and J is TRBJ2-1; D remains unclear. The sample comprised PBMCs. This CDR3 reads CASSLDLSNEQFF. In DNA, the CDR3 is TGTGCCAGCAGCTTAGATCTCAGCAATGAGCAGTTCTTC.